This T cell receptor beta chain was captured in a study of T cell responses to AZD1222 COVID-19 vaccine. On the study more broadly: Some second doses came at about 4 weeks and others at about 12 weeks; these were pooled.

Study outcomes and limitations: Vaccination with two AZD1222 doses was followed by a rise in Spike-specific TCR breadth and depth. At baseline, just 6 or 7 AZD1222 recipients tested seropositive. As reported, nearly half of all spike-specific TCRs target variant regions that are unmutated.

TCRdb's copy holds only in-frame clones and misses some; the assay was immunoSEQ multiplex PCR. The sample shows approximately 100,000 clones, approximately 90% of them seen only once. CDR3 length equals 13 residues. With 4 bases clipped from V and 1 base from J, the junction kept 0 bases outside the gene matches. The V gene's germline CDR1 is LNHDA and CDR2 SQIVND (reference sequence). A note on this clone: As yet, its antigen is unknown.

The material was peripheral blood, obtained on day 0 of AZD1222 vaccination. This TCR derives from an adult in good health. The chain combines TRBV19 with TRBJ2-5; TRBD1 matches at 7 bases. The CDR3 DNA is TGTGCCAGTAGTACAGGGGGCCAAGAGACCCAGTACTTC. This gives the protein CASSTGGQETQYF.